One and the same sample provided the 3 T cell receptor beta chains below, sequenced in a study of CD8+CD57+ T cells in acquired aplastic anemia. Genomic DNA constituted the template upon which TCR beta VDJ and CDR3 profiling was performed. In TCRdb, the reads were re-called with MiXCR into one record per CDR3 protein. The sample has 150,000 to 200,000 distinct CDR3 sequences; about 45% are singletons. CD8+CD57+ cell expansion, shown by flow cytometry, had occurred in the patients selected for sequencing. The source material was sorted CD4+, CD8+, or CD8+CD57+ T cells (not recorded which) from PBMCs. Receptors originate from a human donor with aplastic anemia.

On this clonotype itself: A much larger clone differs from this one at a single base, so this may be a read error. The V and J genes are TRBV5-6 and TRBJ1-2; 8 bases fit TRBD1. Trimming removed 4 bases from V and 5 bases from J; junction bases left unmatched: 7. The CDR3 is made up of 14 amino acids. Germline loops: CDR1 SGHDT, CDR2 YYEEEE. The CDR3 sequence: CASSHSDREYGYTF. The DNA for the CDR3 is TGTGCCAGCAGCCACTCGGACAGGGAATATGGCTACACCTTC.

The table lists this clonotype with many counts. The chain is built from TRBV5-1 and TRBJ2-1; TRBD2 aligns across 8 bases. V trimming: 4 bases; J trimming: 6 bases; junction bases outside the gene matches: 3. The CDR3 runs to 13 residues. Germline V CDR1 and CDR2: SGHRS, YFSETQ. DNA of the CDR3: TGCGCCAGCAGCGTCGGGACTAGCAATGAGCAGTTCTTC. Its protein is CASSVGTSNEQFF.

About this clonotype itself: This sequence may be a read error, since a much larger clone differs from it by one base. The chain combines TRBV5-1 with TRBJ2-3, with 7 bases identical to TRBD2. CDR1 is SGHRS, CDR2 YFSETQ, per germline. The CDR3 is 13 amino acids. The CDR3 loop reads CASRPSGTNTQYF. Written as DNA, the CDR3 is TGCGCCAGCAGACCTAGCGGCACAAATACGCAGTATTTT.